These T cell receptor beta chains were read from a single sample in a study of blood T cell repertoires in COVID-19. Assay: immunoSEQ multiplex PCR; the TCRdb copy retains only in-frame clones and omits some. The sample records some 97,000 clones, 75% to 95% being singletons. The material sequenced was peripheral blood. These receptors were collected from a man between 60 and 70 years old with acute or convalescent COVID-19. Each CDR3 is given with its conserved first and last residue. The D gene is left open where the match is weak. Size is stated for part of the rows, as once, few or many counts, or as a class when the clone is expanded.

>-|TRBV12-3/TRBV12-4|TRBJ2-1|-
CASSQQQYNEQFF
TGTGCCAGCAGTCAACAACAGTACAATGAGCAGTTCTTC
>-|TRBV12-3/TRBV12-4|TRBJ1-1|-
CASNPGGSTEAFF
TGTGCCAGCAACCCCGGAGGATCCACTGAAGCTTTCTTT
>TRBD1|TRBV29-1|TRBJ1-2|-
CSGGTGGNVGYTF
TGCAGCGGCGGGACAGGGGGTAACGTGGGCTACACCTTC
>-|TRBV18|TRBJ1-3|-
CASSPATGMAGNTIYF
TGTGCCAGCTCACCGGCAACAGGGATGGCTGGAAACACCATATATTTT
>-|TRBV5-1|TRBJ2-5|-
CASSLARETQYF
TGCGCCAGCAGCTTGGCCCGAGAGACCCAGTACTTC
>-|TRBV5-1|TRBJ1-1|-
CASSPGRGNTEAFF
TGCGCCAGCAGCCCGGGGAGGGGGAACACTGAAGCTTTCTTT
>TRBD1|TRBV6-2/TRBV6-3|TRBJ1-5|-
CASSLPRTGGLNQPQHF
TGTGCCAGCAGCCTCCCCCGGACAGGGGGCTTGAATCAGCCCCAGCATTTT
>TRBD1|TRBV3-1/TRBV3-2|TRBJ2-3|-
CASSLAGGWGDTQYF
TGTGCCAGCAGTCTTGCAGGGGGCTGGGGAGATACGCAGTATTTT
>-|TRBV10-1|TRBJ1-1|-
CASRPGSMNTEAFF
TGCGCCAGCAGACCGGGATCAATGAACACTGAAGCTTTCTTT
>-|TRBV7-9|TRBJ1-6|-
CATDSRAIDNSPLHF
TGTGCCACGGACTCTAGGGCTATCGATAATTCACCCCTCCACTTT
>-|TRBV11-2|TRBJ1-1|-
CASSLGKGMNTEAFF
TGTGCCAGCAGCTTAGGCAAGGGGATGAACACTGAAGCTTTCTTT
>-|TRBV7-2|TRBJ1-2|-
CASSWGGVKSYGYTF
TGTGCCAGCAGCTGGGGGGGGGTTAAGAGCTATGGCTACACCTTC
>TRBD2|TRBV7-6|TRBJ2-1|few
CASRARASGGSSYNEQFF
TGTGCCAGCAGAGCCAGGGCTAGCGGGGGGAGCTCCTACAATGAGCAGTTCTTC
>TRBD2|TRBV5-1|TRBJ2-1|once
CASSPSTGGGRLVMDEQFF
TGCGCCAGCAGCCCCTCTACGGGGGGGGGCCGTCTAGTCATGGATGAGCAGTTCTTC
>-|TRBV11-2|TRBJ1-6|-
CASSLSTGHYNSPLHF
TGTGCCAGCAGCTTAAGTACAGGCCATTATAATTCACCCCTCCACTTT
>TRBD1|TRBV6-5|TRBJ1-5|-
CASSLRTGPSQPQHF
TGTGCCAGCAGCCTCCGGACAGGACCAAGTCAGCCCCAGCATTTT
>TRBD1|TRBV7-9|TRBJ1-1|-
CASSLPVGQADTEAFF
TGTGCCAGCAGCTTACCGGTGGGACAGGCCGACACTGAAGCTTTCTTT
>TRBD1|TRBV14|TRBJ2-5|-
CASSLLQQGETQYF
TGTGCCAGCAGCCTACTACAACAGGGGGAGACCCAGTACTTC
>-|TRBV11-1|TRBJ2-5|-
CASSHDSSRVTQYF
TGTGCCAGCAGCCATGACAGCTCAAGAGTGACCCAGTACTTC
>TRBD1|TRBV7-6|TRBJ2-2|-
CASGTDNTGELFF
TGTGCCAGCGGGACAGATAACACCGGGGAGCTGTTTTTT
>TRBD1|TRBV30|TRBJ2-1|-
CAWKGGGRGPYNEQFF
TGTGCCTGGAAAGGGGGAGGCAGGGGGCCATACAATGAGCAGTTCTTC
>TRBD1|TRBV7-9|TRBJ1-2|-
CASSPTYPQGQGEDGYTF
TGTGCCAGCAGCCCAACATACCCCCAAGGGCAGGGGGAGGATGGCTACACCTTC
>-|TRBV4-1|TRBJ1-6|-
CASSPRLRGGNSPLHF
TGCGCCAGCAGCCCTCGGCTCAGGGGTGGGAATTCACCCCTCCACTTT
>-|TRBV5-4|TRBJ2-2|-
CASSFNSRGGGELFF
TGTGCCAGCAGCTTTAATTCCAGGGGCGGCGGGGAGCTGTTTTTT
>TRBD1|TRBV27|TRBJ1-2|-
CASSLTGPYGYTF
TGTGCCAGCAGTTTGACAGGGCCCTATGGCTACACCTTC
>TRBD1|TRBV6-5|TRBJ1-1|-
CASQTGGTEAFF
TGTGCCAGCCAGACAGGGGGAACTGAAGCTTTCTTT